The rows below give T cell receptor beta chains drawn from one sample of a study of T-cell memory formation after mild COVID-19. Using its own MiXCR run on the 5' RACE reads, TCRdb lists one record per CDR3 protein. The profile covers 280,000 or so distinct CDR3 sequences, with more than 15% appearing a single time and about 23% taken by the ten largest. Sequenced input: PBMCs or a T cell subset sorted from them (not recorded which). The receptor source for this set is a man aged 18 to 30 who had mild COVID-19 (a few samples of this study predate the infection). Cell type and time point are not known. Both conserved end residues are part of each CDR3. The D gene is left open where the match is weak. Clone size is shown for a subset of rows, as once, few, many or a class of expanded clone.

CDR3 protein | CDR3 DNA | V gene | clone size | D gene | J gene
CASSLVVSPTDTQYF | TGTGCCAGCAGCTTAGTTGTCAGTCCCACAGATACGCAGTATTTT | TRBV7-2 | few | . | TRBJ2-3
CASSISGGLAGSNEQFF | TGTGCCAGCAGCATATCGGGGGGACTAGCGGGGTCCAATGAGCAGTTCTTC | TRBV7-6 | . | TRBD2 | TRBJ2-1
CASSPGQGFTGELFF | TGCGCCAGCAGCCCGGGACAGGGATTTACCGGGGAGCTGTTTTTT | TRBV5-1 | few | TRBD1 | TRBJ2-2
CASSPDRAYEQYF | TGCGCCAGCAGCCCTGACAGGGCCTACGAGCAGTACTTC | TRBV5-1 | many | TRBD1 | TRBJ2-7
CASRPGDRGYGELFF | TGTGCCAGCAGACCTGGGGACAGGGGGTACGGGGAGCTGTTTTTT | TRBV7-2 | few | TRBD1 | TRBJ2-2
CASSLGVNEQFF | TGTGCCAGCAGTTTAGGAGTCAATGAGCAGTTCTTC | TRBV5-1 | many | . | TRBJ2-1
CSATRQESTDTQYF | TGCAGTGCTACCCGACAGGAGAGCACAGATACGCAGTATTTT | TRBV20-1 | . | . | TRBJ2-3
CASSLQVGPTEAFF | TGCGCCAGCAGCTTACAGGTGGGACCCACTGAAGCTTTCTTT | TRBV5-1 | few | . | TRBJ1-1
CSASGGAYNEQFF | TGCAGTGCTAGTGGGGGGGCCTACAATGAGCAGTTCTTC | TRBV20-1 | many | TRBD2 | TRBJ2-1
CASSPYRDYGYTF | TGTGCCAGCTCCCCCTACCGGGACTATGGCTACACCTTC | TRBV12-3/TRBV12-4 | . | . | TRBJ1-2
CASSLVSSFREETQYF | TGTGCCAGCAGCTTAGTATCATCCTTCCGGGAGGAGACCCAGTACTTC | TRBV11-2 | . | . | TRBJ2-5
CSVGGGTGDTDTQYF | TGCAGCGTTGGGGGTGGGACAGGGGACACAGATACGCAGTATTTT | TRBV29-1 | . | TRBD1 | TRBJ2-3
CAWKWKESPRPQHF | TGTGCCTGGAAATGGAAGGAGTCTCCTCGACCCCAGCATTTT | TRBV30 | . | . | TRBJ1-5
CASSPASTGELFF | TGTGCCAGCAGCCCGGCCTCAACCGGGGAGCTGTTTTTT | TRBV7-9 | . | . | TRBJ2-2
CASTSDRFEETQYF | TGTGCCAGCACCTCGGACAGATTCGAAGAGACCCAGTACTTC | TRBV28 | few | . | TRBJ2-5
CASSRDRVFFFYGYTF | TGTGCCAGCAGCCGGGACAGGGTTTTCTTCTTCTATGGCTACACCTTC | TRBV6-5 | . | TRBD1 | TRBJ1-2
CSALTGEETQYF | TGCAGTGCTCTGACAGGGGAAGAGACCCAGTACTTC | TRBV20-1 | . | TRBD1 | TRBJ2-5
CASSTIPQGGTQYF | TGTGCCAGCAGTACAATCCCACAGGGGGGTACCCAGTACTTC | TRBV27 | . | TRBD1 | TRBJ2-5